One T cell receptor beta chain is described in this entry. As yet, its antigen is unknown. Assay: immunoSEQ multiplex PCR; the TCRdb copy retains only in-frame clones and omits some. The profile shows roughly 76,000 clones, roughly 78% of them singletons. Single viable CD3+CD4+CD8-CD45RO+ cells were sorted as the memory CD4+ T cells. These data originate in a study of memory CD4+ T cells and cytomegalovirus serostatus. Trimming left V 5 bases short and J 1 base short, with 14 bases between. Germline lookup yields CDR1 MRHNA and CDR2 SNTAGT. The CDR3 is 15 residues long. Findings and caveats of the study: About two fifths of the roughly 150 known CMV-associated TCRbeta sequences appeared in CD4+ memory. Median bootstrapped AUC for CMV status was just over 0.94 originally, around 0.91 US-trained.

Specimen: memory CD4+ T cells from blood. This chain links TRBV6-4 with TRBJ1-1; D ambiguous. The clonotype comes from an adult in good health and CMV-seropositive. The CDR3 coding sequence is TGTGCCAGCAGTCCCGTAAGTGAGGGGAACACTGAAGCTTTCTTT. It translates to CASSPVSEGNTEAFF.